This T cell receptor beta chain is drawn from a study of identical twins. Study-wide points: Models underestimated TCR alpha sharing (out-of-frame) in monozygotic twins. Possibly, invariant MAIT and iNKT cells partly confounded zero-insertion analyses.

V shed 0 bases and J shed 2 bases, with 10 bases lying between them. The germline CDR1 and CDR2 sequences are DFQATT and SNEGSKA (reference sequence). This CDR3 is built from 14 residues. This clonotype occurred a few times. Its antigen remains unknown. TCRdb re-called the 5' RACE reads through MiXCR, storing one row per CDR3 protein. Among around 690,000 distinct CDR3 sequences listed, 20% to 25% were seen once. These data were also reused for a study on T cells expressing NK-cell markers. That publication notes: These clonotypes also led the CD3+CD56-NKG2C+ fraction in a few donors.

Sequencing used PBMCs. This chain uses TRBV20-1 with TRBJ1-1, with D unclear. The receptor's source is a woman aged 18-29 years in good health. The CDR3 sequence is CSARDPVINTEAFF. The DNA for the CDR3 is TGCAGTGCTAGAGACCCAGTAATAAACACTGAAGCTTTCTTT.